These 10 T cell receptor beta chains share one sample of origin, sequenced in a study of blood T cells in healthy people across ages. For the second PCR, which ran for 7 to 11 cycles, a sample-barcoded 5' primer and a J-beta primer mix were used. MiXCR, run by TCRdb on the 5' RACE reads, gives a single entry per CDR3 protein. The sample has about 1.7 million distinct CDR3 sequences; over 25% are singletons. Sequencing was carried out using blood. Source of these receptors: a woman aged 30 to 39 in good health.

This clonotype was picked up a small number of times. The chain uses TRBV11-2 and TRBJ2-5; D is unresolved. The better agreement between TRBJ2-7 and the DNA end casts doubt on the J call. CDR1 and CDR2 from the germline V gene are SGHAT and FQNNGV. CDR3 length equals 16 residues. Here the CDR3 reads CASSLLGKGSVHEQYF. The DNA of the CDR3 is TGTGCCAGCAGCTTATTAGGGAAGGGCTCGGTCCACGAGCAGTACTTC.

V is TRBV5-6 and J is TRBJ2-3, with D tentatively TRBD2 (6 bases). The CDR3 contains 18 residues. Trimming pared 0 bases from V and 2 bases from J, leaving 19 bases between. CDR1 is SGHDT and CDR2 is YYEEEE in the germline V gene. The chain's CDR3 is CASSLAGGGAAPTDTQYF. The DNA for the CDR3 is TGTGCCAGCAGCTTGGCCGGGGGAGGCGCCGCCCCCACAGATACGCAGTATTTT.

This clonotype was counted only a few times. The chain has TRBV20-1 and TRBJ2-2; D may be TRBD2 (5 bases). V was trimmed by 0 bases and J by 5 bases, leaving 13 bases between them. Germline lookup yields CDR1 DFQATT and CDR2 SNEGSKA (reference sequence). There are 15 residues in the CDR3. The CDR3 bases are TGCAGTGCTAGAGATTGGGCTAGCAGGACCGGGGAGCTGTTTTTT. It encodes CSARDWASRTGELFF.

The genes are TRBV6-1 and TRBJ2-1; TRBD1 might be the D (5 bases). Trimming removed 6 bases at V and 10 bases at J, with 22 bases between. The CDR3 is made up of 15 amino acids. Germline V gives CDR1 MNHNS, CDR2 SASEGT. CDR3 region: CASSDHGQSRSEQFF. In DNA, the CDR3 is TGTGCCAGCAGCGATCACGGACAAAGCCGCTCAGAGCAGTTCTTC.

This clonotype was seen a few times. The rearrangement joins TRBV7-2 to TRBJ1-5, with TRBD1 identical over 11 bases. The CDR3 is 17 residues long. Germline trimming cut 5 bases from V and 4 bases from J; bases unmatched to any gene: 10. Per germline, CDR1 SGHTA and CDR2 FQGNSA. The CDR3 spells CASSPGTGGTRNQPQHF. The CDR3 bases are TGTGCCAGCAGCCCCGGGACAGGGGGAACGAGGAATCAGCCCCAGCATTTT.

The V gene is TRBV2, the J gene TRBJ2-3; D gene unclear. Trimming removed 6 bases at V and 0 bases at J, with 13 bases between. Looked up from germline, CDR1 is SNHLY and CDR2 is FYNNEI. The CDR3 runs 15 residues. The DNA for the CDR3 is TGTGCCAGCAGGGGTGAAGCGCACAGCACAGATACGCAGTATTTT. Protein: CASRGEAHSTDTQYF.

This sequence joins TRBV27 and TRBJ1-2; a weak D match, TRBD1 (5 bases). Germline V gene sequence: CDR1 MNHEY, CDR2 SMNVEV (reference sequence). The CDR3 contains 16 residues. Between the trimmed V and J ends, which lost 5 bases and 0 bases, there was a span of 16 bases. The CDR3 DNA is TGTGCCAGCAGTCGAAACCTTGGGGGAACTAACTATGGCTACACCTTC. This codes for CASSRNLGGTNYGYTF.

The chain carries TRBV12-3 or TRBV12-4 and TRBJ1-5; possibly TRBD1 for D (6 bases). The CDR3 sequence is 16 residues long. The ends were cut back, 6 bases at V and 3 bases at J, with 18 bases in the middle. CDR3 coding DNA: TGTGCCAGCAGCCTAACAAAGGACAGCAACAATCAGCCCCAGCATTTT. Its translation: CASSLTKDSNNQPQHF.

The V call is TRBV3-1, the J call TRBJ1-2, with 9 bases aligning to TRBD1. This CDR3 region has 13 residues. Germline loops: CDR1 LGHDT, CDR2 YNNKEL (reference sequence). The J segment lost 6 bases and the V segment lost 10 bases, leaving 9 bases of the junction unmatched. The CDR3 nucleotides read TGTGCCACCATGGACAGGGGACTGAATGGCTACACCTTC. It codes for CATMDRGLNGYTF.

This clonotype has only a few counts. The rearrangement uses TRBV7-9 and TRBJ2-7; the D gene is possibly TRBD2 (6 bases). The CDR3 sequence is 15 residues long. The germline gives CDR1 SEHNR, CDR2 FQNEAQ (reference sequence). V was shortened by 2 bases and J by 1 base, with 12 bases between the two germline ends. The CDR3 DNA reads as TGTGCCAGCAGCTTAATATCCGCGGGGTCCTACGAGCAGTACTTC. Encoded protein: CASSLISAGSYEQYF.